The 19 T cell receptor beta chains below come from one sample, sequenced in a study of cytomegalovirus exposure and HLA in healthy donors. Vbeta (60) and Jbeta (13) primers were used in the PCR. Assay used: immunoSEQ multiplex PCR; TCRdb lists only in-frame clones, some missing. The data show 80,000 or so clones, over 9% seen once. The sequencing sample was made of PBMCs. Source of these receptors: a man aged 55 to 69 in good health and CMV-seropositive.

This clone came up a few times. The rearrangement links TRBV10-3 to TRBJ2-3; tentative D call: TRBD1 (6 bases). The CDR3 contains 16 residues. V lost 2 bases to trimming and J lost 0 bases, with 12 bases between them. The germline gives CDR1 ENHRY, CDR2 SYGVKD. CDR3: CAISEKNRESTDTQYF. CDR3 in DNA: TGTGCCATCAGTGAGAAGAACAGGGAAAGCACAGATACGCAGTATTTT.

The chain is built from TRBV18 and TRBJ2-7; 9 bases match TRBD1. V lost 5 bases and J lost 3; bases outside the gene matches: 5. CDR3 size: 14 residues. CDR1 and CDR2 from the germline V gene are KGHSH and LQKENI. CDR3 sequence reads: CASSEGQGFYEQYF. CDR3 coding DNA: TGTGCCAGCTCAGAAGGACAGGGGTTCTACGAGCAGTACTTC.

This clone was seen a few times. The chain has TRBV19 and TRBJ2-1, with D maybe TRBD2 (6 bases). Looked up from germline, CDR1 is LNHDA and CDR2 is SQIVND (reference sequence). CDR3 size: 15 residues. Trimming pared 6 bases from V and 0 bases from J, leaving 12 bases between. The CDR3 loop reads CASSQLGLSYNEQFF. The CDR3 DNA is TGTGCCAGTAGCCAGCTGGGACTCTCCTACAATGAGCAGTTCTTC.

The J gene is TRBJ2-1, the V gene TRBV9, with D tentatively TRBD2 (6 bases). The CDR3 covers 15 residues. Germline CDR1 and CDR2: SGDLS and YYNGEE. Trimming shortened V by 2 bases and J by 7 bases, and 16 bases separated the two germline ends. CDR3 sequence: CASSVGSGAGNEQFF. The CDR3 bases are TGTGCCAGCAGCGTCGGTTCGGGAGCTGGTAATGAGCAGTTCTTC.

This clone came up a few times. The chain links TRBV30 to TRBJ1-1; a weak D match, TRBD1 (5 bases). Germline-derived CDR1 and CDR2 are GTSNPN and SVGIG (reference sequence). Between the trimmed V and J ends, which lost 0 bases and 1 base, there was a span of 9 bases. CDR3 length equals 14 residues. DNA of the CDR3: TGTGCCTGGAGTGTTGGGGGGACGAACACTGAAGCTTTCTTT. Protein product: CAWSVGGTNTEAFF.

The CDR3 protein is CASSQGQQNTEAFF. DNA for the CDR3: TGTGCCAGCTCACAGGGACAGCAGAACACTGAAGCTTTCTTT. The V call is TRBV18, the J call TRBJ1-1; 7 bases match TRBD1. The germline gives CDR1 KGHSH, CDR2 LQKENI. This CDR3 comprises 14 residues. Trimming removed 4 bases from V and 1 base from J; junction bases left unmatched: 3.

The CDR3 spells CASRLIGGVSGTEAFF. CDR3 nucleotide sequence: TGTGCCAGCAGGCTAATAGGGGGGGTGTCTGGCACTGAAGCTTTCTTT. The J gene is TRBJ1-1, the V gene TRBV2; tentatively, D is TRBD1 (6 bases). Germline CDR1 SNHLY, CDR2 FYNNEI. The CDR3 has 16 residues. The ends were cut back, 6 bases at V and 4 bases at J, with 21 bases in the middle.

The chain recombines TRBV19 with TRBJ2-7; 8 bases align to TRBD1. This CDR3 has 16 residues. Per germline, CDR1 LNHDA and CDR2 SQIVND (reference sequence). The J segment lost 3 bases and the V segment lost 0 bases, leaving 7 bases of the junction unmatched. The DNA for the CDR3 is TGTGCCAGTAGTATAGATACCCAGGGGGCCCGCTACGAGCAGTACTTC. This encodes CASSIDTQGARYEQYF.

This chain links TRBV5-1 with TRBJ1-2; 9 bases are a match to TRBD1. Per the germline V gene, CDR1 is SGHRS and CDR2 is YFSETQ. V lost 4 bases to trimming and J lost 0 bases; unmatched junction nucleotides: 1. The CDR3 totals 14 residues. The CDR3 DNA reads as TGCGCCAGCAGCACAGGGGGCCCTAACTATGGCTACACCTTC. It translates to CASSTGGPNYGYTF.

This clone has just a few counts. CDR3 loop: CASSFGESRGYTF. DNA for the CDR3: TGTGCCAGCTCTTTCGGGGAGTCCCGTGGCTACACCTTC. The chain couples TRBV18 to TRBJ1-2; D not resolved. The length of the CDR3 is 13 residues. The V gene lost 6 bases and the J gene lost 7 bases, with 15 bases spanning the gap. Germline CDR1 and CDR2: KGHSH and LQKENI. Filled out from reference TRBV18 and TRBJ1-2, the complete variable domain reads NAGVMQNPRHLVRRRGQEARLRCSPMKGHSHVYWYRQLPEEGLKFMVYLQKENIIDESGMPKERFSAEFPKEGPSILRIQQVVRGDSAAYFCASSFGESRGYTFGSGTRLTVV.

In this sample, this clone turned up many times. The chain couples TRBV30 to TRBJ2-3; 7 bases map to TRBD2. From germline, CDR1 is GTSNPN and CDR2 SVGIG (reference sequence). The CDR3 runs to 14 residues. Germline trimming cut 8 bases from V and 5 bases from J; bases unmatched to any gene: 13. The CDR3 DNA follows: TGTGCCCGACACCGGCGGGGGTCCAAAGATACGCAGTATTTT. Its translation: CARHRRGSKDTQYF.

The chain couples TRBV5-4 to TRBJ1-1, with no clear D. The germline V gene encodes CDR1 SGHNT and CDR2 YYREEE (reference sequence). This CDR3 contains 15 residues. V was shortened by 0 bases and J by 3 bases, with 12 bases between the two germline ends. The CDR3, as DNA: TGTGCCAGCAGCTTGGGTCGGGTTTTGGACACTGAAGCTTTCTTT. Protein: CASSLGRVLDTEAFF.

This clone was seen more than once but under ten times. This chain connects TRBV18 to TRBJ2-5; the match to TRBD1 covers 7 bases. The CDR3 is 13 amino acids. Unmatched junction bases numbered 1, after V lost 4 bases and J lost 2 bases. Per germline, CDR1 KGHSH and CDR2 LQKENI. Here the CDR3 DNA reads TGTGCCAGCTCACGGGACAGACAAGAGACCCAGTACTTC. It encodes CASSRDRQETQYF.

The rearrangement uses TRBV6-5 and TRBJ2-3; D perhaps matches TRBD1 (6 bases). The germline V gene encodes CDR1 MNHEY and CDR2 SVGAGI. The CDR3 sequence is 13 residues long. Trimming left V 0 bases short and J 11 bases short, with 12 bases between. The CDR3 DNA is TGTGCCAGCAGTTACTCGATAGGGGGAGAGCAGTATTTT. Its protein is CASSYSIGGEQYF.

The rearrangement links TRBV11-2 to TRBJ2-3; a weak D match, TRBD2 (6 bases). The CDR3 is made up of 15 amino acids. Germline V gene sequence: CDR1 SGHAT, CDR2 FQNNGV. V lost 1 base, J lost 3 bases, and 11 bases lay in between. The CDR3 DNA is TGTGCCAGCAGCTTAGCGGGAGAGGGGACAGATACGCAGTATTTT. Encoded protein: CASSLAGEGTDTQYF.

This clone came up a few times. The V call is TRBV2, the J call TRBJ1-2; 8 nucleotides match TRBD1. Germline CDR1 is SNHLY and CDR2 is FYNNEI. The CDR3 consists of 13 residues. The V and J ends lost 6 bases and 5 bases, in that order; junction bases with no gene match: 5. The DNA for the CDR3 is TGTGCCAGCAGGGCCGGGACAGGTTATGGCTACACCTTC. Its protein is CASRAGTGYGYTF.

This clone has only a few counts. The V call is TRBV18, the J call TRBJ1-1; 9 bases fit TRBD1. The junction had 7 bases not matched to a gene; V was cut back by 5 bases and J by 3 bases. Germline CDR1 KGHSH, CDR2 LQKENI. This CDR3 has 15 amino acids. CDR3 sequence: CASSSLQGADTEAFF. CDR3 nucleotide sequence: TGTGCCAGCTCATCCCTACAGGGGGCGGACACTGAAGCTTTCTTT.

This clone is a singleton in its sample. The chain recombines TRBV15 with TRBJ2-1; 9 bases line up with TRBD2. The CDR3 has 15 amino acids. CDR1 and CDR2 from the germline V gene are LNHNV and YYDKDF (reference sequence). Trimming cost V 0 bases and J 5 bases; bases outside gene matches: 2. CDR3 coding DNA: TGTGCCACCAGCAGAGATTTAGCGGGGGACAATGAGCAGTTCTTC. Protein: CATSRDLAGDNEQFF.

There are a few counts of this clone. The rearrangement uses TRBV7-9 and TRBJ2-7; unclear D gene. The ends were cut back, 5 bases at V and 2 bases at J, with 7 bases in the middle. Germline V gene data show CDR1 as SEHNR and CDR2 as FQNEAQ (reference sequence). This CDR3 is 12 amino acids long. The CDR3 nucleotides read TGTGCCAGCAGCCCTAACCCCTACGAGCAGTACTTC. Translation: CASSPNPYEQYF.